This TCR beta chain was recorded in a study of cytomegalovirus exposure and HLA in healthy donors. V lost 4 bases and J lost 7, with 10 bases in between. From germline, CDR1 is MNHEY and CDR2 SVGAGI. This CDR3 contains 12 residues. Primers: 60 Vbeta forward and 13 Jbeta reverse. Profiling relied on immunoSEQ multiplex PCR, and the TCRdb table lists in-frame clones only, not all of them. The sample yields approximately 200,000 clones, about 77% seen once. The chain has TRBV6-5 and TRBJ2-5; a weak D match, TRBD2 (5 bases). What was sequenced was PBMCs. This receptor was identified in a man aged 25 to 40 in good health and CMV-seropositive. The CDR3 coding sequence is TGTGCCAGCAGTTCAGTCAGCGGGACCCAGTACTTC. It codes for CASSSVSGTQYF.